This T cell receptor (beta chain) was profiled in a study of spatial heterogeneity in lung cancer. This CDR3 is built from 17 residues. The germline V gene encodes CDR1 DFQATT and CDR2 SNEGSKA (reference sequence). The ends were cut back, 6 bases at V and 7 bases at J, with 28 bases in the middle. Time point noted: blood at routine non-recurrence follow-up after resection. Tumor, nontumor lung or frozen PBMC supplied whole RNA that was sequenced unsorted. TCR cDNA molecules were tagged individually, and each one carried a unique molecular identifier. Each CDR3 protein is one row after TCRdb ran MiXCR on the 5' RACE reads. Of some 120,000 distinct CDR3 sequences in the sample, less than 15% were seen once.

The material sequenced was PBMCs, taken at follow-up. The clonotype originates from a male donor with early-stage non-small cell lung cancer. The chain uses TRBV20-1 and TRBJ2-1; D is perhaps TRBD1 (7 bases). This CDR3 reads CSARIVPDRRGLNEQFF. The CDR3 DNA is TGCAGTGCGAGAATAGTACCGGACAGGAGGGGGTTGAATGAGCAGTTCTTC.